This passage covers 18 T cell receptor beta chains from one sample sequenced in a study of OX40 agonist ivuxolimab in advanced cancers. Some clones are missing from TCRdb's copy, which holds only in-frame ones; the method was immunoSEQ multiplex PCR. The sample has some 78,000 clones; around 83% are singletons. Sequenced here: CD4+ or CD8+ T cells sorted from blood, sampled in a trial of the OX40 agonist ivuxolimab. These receptors all come from an adult with an advanced solid tumor such as melanoma, head and neck, liver or kidney cancer.

V usage is TRBV25-1 and J usage is TRBJ1-2; D is unclear. Trimming removed 6 bases at V and 8 bases at J, with 13 bases between. There are 12 residues in the CDR3. CDR1 and CDR2 (germline): MGHDK, SYGVNS. The CDR3 is CASSTPGEGYTF. DNA of the CDR3: TGTGCCAGCAGCACCCCGGGTGAGGGCTACACCTTC.

The table lists this clone with a few counts. V and J are TRBV4-2 and TRBJ1-5; D gene unclear. The germline V gene encodes CDR1 LGHNA and CDR2 YNFKEQ. This CDR3 has 12 amino acids. The V end lost 3 bases, the J end lost 9 bases, and 9 bases lay between the germline ends. In nucleotides, the CDR3 is TGTGCCAGCAGCCACCCCGTGCCGCCCCAGCATTTT. Translation gives CASSHPVPPQHF.

CDR3 amino acids: CASRREGGRGNEQFF. In nucleotides, the CDR3 is TGTGCCAGCAGAAGAGAGGGCGGGAGGGGTAATGAGCAGTTCTTC. The chain is built from TRBV5-4 and TRBJ2-1; 9 bases align to TRBD2. J was trimmed by 7 bases and V by 5 bases; bases with no gene match: 10. Germline lookup yields CDR1 SGHNT and CDR2 YYREEE (reference sequence). The CDR3 is made up of 15 amino acids.

The genes are TRBV7-9 and TRBJ1-1; D gene unclear. The germline gives CDR1 SEHNR, CDR2 FQNEAQ (reference sequence). The CDR3 has 14 residues. Trimming cost V 5 bases and J 1 base, with 11 bases left between them. This chain's CDR3 is CASSPPGGNTEAFF. In DNA form, the CDR3 reads TGTGCCAGCAGCCCACCGGGAGGGAACACTGAAGCTTTCTTT.

The CDR3 sequence is CASSLWGQGMNHEQFF. The CDR3 coding sequence is TGCGCCAGCAGCTTGTGGGGACAGGGTATGAATCATGAGCAGTTCTTC. V gene TRBV5-1 combines with J gene TRBJ2-1; TRBD1 aligns across 9 bases. Germline V gene sequence: CDR1 SGHRS, CDR2 YFSETQ. Germline trimming cut 1 base from V and 8 bases from J; bases unmatched to any gene: 10. The CDR3 spans 16 residues.

The chain joins TRBV9 to TRBJ2-2, with 7 bases aligning to TRBD2. The ends lost 3 bases at V and 6 bases at J; junction bases unmatched: 2. Germline CDR1 SGDLS, CDR2 YYNGEE. The CDR3 runs 13 residues. The CDR3 protein is CASSGLAAGELFF. In nucleotides, the CDR3 is TGTGCCAGCAGCGGACTAGCTGCCGGGGAGCTGTTTTTT.

This clone was counted once. The chain employs TRBV6-1 and TRBJ2-4; 7 bases match TRBD2. The germline V gene encodes CDR1 MNHNS and CDR2 SASEGT. This CDR3 is built from 17 residues. The V gene end was trimmed by 0 bases and the J gene end by 0 bases; junction bases not matched to a gene: 5. For the CDR3, the DNA is TGTGCCAGCAGTGAAGCGTATCGGGGGGTAGCCAAAAACATTCAGTACTTC. The encoded protein is CASSEAYRGVAKNIQYF.

This clone was seen only once. This sequence joins TRBV5-1 and TRBJ2-1; D is perhaps TRBD1 or TRBD2 (7 bases each). CDR1 SGHRS and CDR2 YFSETQ come from the germline V gene. CDR3 length: 16 residues. Trimming removed 4 bases at V and 0 bases at J, with 14 bases between. CDR3 coding DNA: TGCGCCAGCAGCGGGAGGGGGCCGCCCTCCTACAATGAGCAGTTCTTC. It specifies CASSGRGPPSYNEQFF. The full variable domain, with the rest looked up from reference TRBV5-1 and TRBJ2-1, is KAGVTQTPRYLIKTRGQQVTLSCSPISGHRSVSWYQQTPGQGLQFLFEYFSETQRNKGNFPGRFSGRQFSNSRSEMNVSTLELGDSALYLCASSGRGPPSYNEQFFGPGTRLTVL.

The chain has TRBV7-2 and TRBJ2-7; D unclear. From germline, CDR1 is SGHTA and CDR2 FQGNSA. The CDR3 extends over 15 amino acids. The V and J ends lost 1 base and 0 bases respectively, with 10 bases between them. CDR3 bases: TGTGCCAGCAGCTTAGAGATTTGGGACTCCTACGAGCAGTACTTC. Protein sequence: CASSLEIWDSYEQYF.

V gene TRBV18 combines with J gene TRBJ2-7, with D perhaps TRBD1 (6 bases). The CDR3 has 12 residues. V gave up 3 bases and J gave up 6 bases, with 9 bases separating them. Germline assignment: CDR1 KGHSH and CDR2 LQKENI. CDR3 DNA: TGTGCCAGCTCACCGGACAGAGCCGAGCAGTACTTC. Amino acids: CASSPDRAEQYF.

The chain recombines TRBV6-6 with TRBJ2-1, with 8 bases matching TRBD2. Germline V CDR1 and CDR2: MNHNY, SVGAGI (reference sequence). CDR3 length: 15 amino acids. V was clipped by 6 bases and J by 3 bases; unmatched bases: 7. CDR3 bases: TGTGCCAGCAGCCCACTAGCGGCCAACTACAATGAGCAGTTCTTC. Protein: CASSPLAANYNEQFF.

This chain connects TRBV2 to TRBJ2-2; maybe TRBD2 (6 bases). Germline V gene sequence: CDR1 SNHLY, CDR2 FYNNEI. This CDR3 has 14 amino acids. With 4 bases removed from V and 7 bases from J, the gap between germline ends came to 13 bases. CDR3 nucleotide sequence: TGTGCCAGCAGTGTCGCAGGGAGGAACGGGGAGCTGTTTTTT. Amino acid sequence: CASSVAGRNGELFF.

The chain recombines TRBV5-4 with TRBJ2-5; D perhaps matches TRBD2 (5 bases). Deletions cut 3 bases from V and 5 bases from J, with 11 bases between. Germline V lookup: CDR1 SGHNT, CDR2 YYREEE (reference sequence). The CDR3 is made up of 13 amino acids. The chain's CDR3 is CASSSRDSETQYF. The CDR3 DNA sequence: TGTGCCAGCAGCTCTCGGGATTCGGAGACCCAGTACTTC.

The V and J genes are TRBV6-1 and TRBJ1-4, with 12 bases lining up with TRBD1. This CDR3 has 17 residues. Germline V gene lookup returns CDR1 MNHNS and CDR2 SASEGT. The trim removed 3 bases at V and 7 bases at J, leaving 9 bases unmatched. The CDR3 region has the DNA TGTGCCAGCAGTGACATAGGGACAGGGGGCGACGGTGAAAAACTGTTTTTT. As protein: CASSDIGTGGDGEKLFF.

Here the CDR3 DNA reads TGTGCCTGGAGGCAGGGGGCCACCGGGGAGCTGTTTTTT. It translates to CAWRQGATGELFF. The rearrangement links TRBV30 to TRBJ2-2; TRBD1 agrees at 8 bases. The CDR3 runs to 13 residues. J was trimmed by 4 bases and V by 3 bases; bases with no gene match: 1. Germline CDR1 and CDR2: GTSNPN and SVGIG (reference sequence). Combining the CDR3 with reference TRBV30 and TRBJ2-2 gives the whole variable domain SQTIHQWPATLVQPVGSPLSLECTVEGTSNPNLYWYRQAAGRGLQLLFYSVGIGQISSEVPQNLSASRPQDRQFILSSKKLLLSDSGFYLCAWRQGATGELFFGEGSRLTVL.

The chain employs TRBV6-4 and TRBJ1-2; D is undetermined. This CDR3 region has 15 residues. Germline lookup yields CDR1 MRHNA and CDR2 SNTAGT. V was clipped by 6 bases and J by 0 bases, with 14 bases between them. The CDR3 is CASRDLKGSNYGYTF. The DNA for the CDR3 is TGTGCCAGCAGAGACCTTAAGGGTTCTAACTATGGCTACACCTTC.

The CDR3 DNA follows: TGTGCCAGCAGCCCCCACAAGGTTGTGCATCAGCCCCAGCATTTT. It encodes CASSPHKVVHQPQHF. The chain is built from TRBV6-6 and TRBJ1-5; D is unresolved. Per germline, CDR1 MNHNY and CDR2 SVGAGI (reference sequence). The length of the CDR3 is 15 residues. Trimming removed 6 bases at V and 5 bases at J, with 17 bases between.

This clone is a singleton in its sample. CDR3 region: CASSLSENSYNEQFF. For the CDR3, the DNA is TGTGCCAGCAGCTTAAGTGAAAACTCCTACAATGAGCAGTTCTTC. V and J are TRBV11-1 and TRBJ2-1, with no clear D. In germline, CDR1 is SGHAT, CDR2 FQDESV (reference sequence). The CDR3 covers 15 residues. The V end was cut by 2 bases, the J end by 0 bases, with 8 bases between.